A selection of T cell receptor beta chains follows, all from one sample in a study of patients and donors after allogeneic stem cell transplantation. From the RT-PCR reads, TCRdb called clonotypes with MiXCR, one entry per CDR3 protein. The sample has about 200,000 distinct CDR3 sequences, 41% seen once. Sequencing was done on a sample of blood, either unsorted or a sorted T cell fraction (not recorded which). Source of these receptors: a human donor who was either an allogeneic HSCT recipient or a stem cell or donor lymphocyte infusion donor (not recorded which). It is not recorded whose cells these are; they may come from a transplant donor. CDR3s include the opening cysteine and the closing phenylalanine or tryptophan.

v_gene: TRBV6-2/TRBV6-3; j_gene: TRBJ2-7; CDR3aa: CATGQISYEQYF
v_gene: TRBV12-3/TRBV12-4; j_gene: TRBJ1-5; CDR3aa: CASGRGGLGNQPQHF
v_gene: TRBV15; j_gene: TRBJ1-1; CDR3aa: CATGPGTGDWNTEAFF
v_gene: TRBV29-1; j_gene: TRBJ1-2; CDR3aa: CSVGGNSYGYTF
v_gene: TRBV18; j_gene: TRBJ2-7; CDR3aa: CASSLTGSTKNEQYF
v_gene: TRBV29-1; j_gene: TRBJ1-3; CDR3aa: CSVQGSSSGNTIYF
v_gene: TRBV7-9; j_gene: TRBJ1-5; CDR3aa: CASSPGGHQPQHF
v_gene: TRBV6-6; j_gene: TRBJ1-1; CDR3aa: CASSHGQVNTEAFF
v_gene: TRBV6-5; j_gene: TRBJ2-4; CDR3aa: CASSFLRDRTQNIQYF
v_gene: TRBV12-5; j_gene: TRBJ1-3; CDR3aa: CASGWTPGGQRGLWNTIYF
v_gene: TRBV12-3/TRBV12-4; j_gene: TRBJ1-1; CDR3aa: CASGHPKAFF
v_gene: TRBV7-3; j_gene: TRBJ2-5; CDR3aa: CASSRTSGQETQYF
v_gene: TRBV4-3; j_gene: TRBJ2-7; CDR3aa: CASSRSGTVYEQYF
v_gene: TRBV7-9; j_gene: TRBJ2-1; CDR3aa: CASSTTSGSEQFF
v_gene: TRBV28; j_gene: TRBJ1-6; CDR3aa: CASSSPGTSDNSPLHF
v_gene: TRBV7-9; j_gene: TRBJ2-2; CDR3aa: CASSRLGTGELFF
v_gene: TRBV19; j_gene: TRBJ2-5; CDR3aa: CASTSAQTQYF
v_gene: TRBV30; j_gene: TRBJ1-2; CDR3aa: CAWRDGTGRRGYTF
v_gene: TRBV27; j_gene: TRBJ1-1; CDR3aa: CASSLFGQGILYTEAFF
v_gene: TRBV12-3/TRBV12-4; j_gene: TRBJ1-2; CDR3aa: CASNLGVGVRGRDGYTF
v_gene: TRBV7-6; j_gene: TRBJ1-2; CDR3aa: CASSVGRIGNYGYTF
v_gene: TRBV20-1; j_gene: TRBJ2-3; CDR3aa: CSASAGTPGADTQYF
v_gene: TRBV25-1; j_gene: TRBJ1-1; CDR3aa: CASSELEQGYTEAFF
v_gene: TRBV28; j_gene: TRBJ1-5; CDR3aa: CASSLTPLSTHQPQHF
v_gene: TRBV6-5; j_gene: TRBJ2-4; CDR3aa: CASSRGQGNIQYF
v_gene: TRBV10-3; j_gene: TRBJ2-3; CDR3aa: CAIRGPLQGAGTDTQYF
v_gene: TRBV24-1; j_gene: TRBJ2-1; CDR3aa: CATSDLRGSDEQFF
v_gene: TRBV3-1; j_gene: TRBJ2-1; CDR3aa: CASSRGLAEPSSYNEQFF
v_gene: TRBV3-1; j_gene: TRBJ1-1; CDR3aa: CASSQVRGETEAFF
v_gene: TRBV13; j_gene: TRBJ2-7; CDR3aa: CASRLTGNVQYF
v_gene: TRBV4-2; j_gene: TRBJ1-1; CDR3aa: CASSQEITGGGTEAFF
v_gene: TRBV6-6; j_gene: TRBJ2-7; CDR3aa: CASSGLGQGHEQYF
v_gene: TRBV9; j_gene: TRBJ1-5; CDR3aa: CASSSWTNQPQHF
v_gene: TRBV29-1; j_gene: TRBJ2-3; CDR3aa: CSVDFTSGSSDTQYF
v_gene: TRBV20-1; j_gene: TRBJ1-5; CDR3aa: CSANQGGNQPQHF
v_gene: TRBV7-2; j_gene: TRBJ2-1; CDR3aa: CASSLAPTSGRGNEQFF
v_gene: TRBV15; j_gene: TRBJ1-1; CDR3aa: CATSSSPNRISNPEAFF
v_gene: TRBV3-1; j_gene: TRBJ2-7; CDR3aa: CASSQGANYEQYF
v_gene: TRBV7-9; j_gene: TRBJ2-7; CDR3aa: CASSSGAYEQYF
v_gene: TRBV5-6; j_gene: TRBJ1-4; CDR3aa: CASSRPTQYTNEKLFF
v_gene: TRBV5-1; j_gene: TRBJ2-3; CDR3aa: CASSLFSEGSTQYF
v_gene: TRBV28; j_gene: TRBJ1-3; CDR3aa: CASSLVRRGSGNTIYF
v_gene: TRBV9; j_gene: TRBJ1-5; CDR3aa: CASSLGGDGQPQHF
v_gene: TRBV28; j_gene: TRBJ1-4; CDR3aa: CASSLDRRLSEKLFF
v_gene: TRBV6-6; j_gene: TRBJ1-1; CDR3aa: CASSQSRTVMNTEAFF
v_gene: TRBV6-2/TRBV6-3; j_gene: TRBJ2-5; CDR3aa: CASSYRLADVQETQYF